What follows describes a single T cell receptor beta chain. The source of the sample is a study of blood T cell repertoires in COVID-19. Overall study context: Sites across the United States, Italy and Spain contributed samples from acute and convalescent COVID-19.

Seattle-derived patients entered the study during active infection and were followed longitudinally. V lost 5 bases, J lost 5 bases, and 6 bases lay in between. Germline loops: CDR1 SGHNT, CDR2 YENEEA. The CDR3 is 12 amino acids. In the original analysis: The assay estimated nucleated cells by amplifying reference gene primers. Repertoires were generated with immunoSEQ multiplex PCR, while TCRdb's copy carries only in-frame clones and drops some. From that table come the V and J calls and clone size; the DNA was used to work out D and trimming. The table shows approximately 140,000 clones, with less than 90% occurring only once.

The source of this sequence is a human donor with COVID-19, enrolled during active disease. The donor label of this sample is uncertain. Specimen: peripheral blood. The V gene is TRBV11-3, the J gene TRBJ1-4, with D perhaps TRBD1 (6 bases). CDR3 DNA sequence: TGTGCCAGCAGCGGACAGAATGAAAAACTGTTTTTT. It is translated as CASSGQNEKLFF.